These T cell receptor beta chains were read from a single sample in a study of blood T cells in healthy people across ages. TCRdb called the 5' RACE reads again in MiXCR, with one record for every CDR3 protein. The sample has about 640,000 distinct CDR3 sequences; 58% are singletons. Sequenced input: blood. Receptor source: a man in his 60s in good health. CDR3s include the opening cysteine and the closing phenylalanine or tryptophan. D genes are given only for firm matches. Where a row states a size, it is once, few, many or the class of an expanded clone; other rows omit it.

v_call	j_call	cdr3_length	clone_size	d_call	cdr3_nt	cdr3_aa
TRBV4-1	TRBJ1-2	15	NA	NA	TGCGCCAGCAGGTGGGAGCGGGGCGCGCTCGGGGGCTACACCTTC	CASRWERGALGGYTF
TRBV7-2	TRBJ2-5	14	few	TRBD2	TGTGCCAGCAGCTTCTTAGCGGGGCAAGAGACCCAGTACTTC	CASSFLAGQETQYF
TRBV10-1	TRBJ2-1	13	NA	TRBD2	TGCGCCAGCAGTGAGTCCGGGGGGAATGAGCAGTTCTTC	CASSESGGNEQFF
TRBV2	TRBJ2-5	14	NA	NA	TGTGCCAGCAGTCCCGTGACAGCAAAAGAGACCCAGTACTTC	CASSPVTAKETQYF
TRBV4-1	TRBJ2-5	19	many	TRBD2	TGCGCCAGCAGCCAAGATCGTGGACTAGCGGGGAGGAGGCAAGAGACCCAGTACTTC	CASSQDRGLAGRRQETQYF
TRBV4-2	TRBJ1-1	16	NA	NA	TGTGCCAGCAGCCCCCAGGACAGCCCCTTGAACACTGAAGCTTTCTTT	CASSPQDSPLNTEAFF
TRBV6-5	TRBJ2-3	17	NA	TRBD2	TGTGCCAGCAGTTTAAAGACTAGCGGGGGGGCCACAGATACGCAGTATTTT	CASSLKTSGGATDTQYF
TRBV20-1	TRBJ2-5	14	NA	TRBD2	TGCAGTGCTGGGCCAGCGGGGTTGCGAGAGACCCAGTACTTC	CSAGPAGLRETQYF
TRBV5-4	TRBJ2-5	15	few	TRBD2	TGTGCCAGCAGCTTGGATTGGCTAGCGGAGGAGACCCAGTACTTC	CASSLDWLAEETQYF
TRBV9	TRBJ2-7	14	NA	NA	TGTGCCAGCAGCGTAGCTGGGTATCCCGACGAGCAGTACTTC	CASSVAGYPDEQYF
TRBV7-2	TRBJ2-3	13	NA	TRBD1	TGTGCCAGCAGCTCAGGGGGCGAGGATACGCAGTATTTT	CASSSGGEDTQYF
TRBV11-2	TRBJ2-1	16	NA	NA	TGTGCCAGCAGCTTCCGGGGTGGGGCCGCCTACAATGAGCAGTTCTTC	CASSFRGGAAYNEQFF
TRBV25-1	TRBJ2-7	15	few	NA	TGTGCCGCTCGGGACACGCCGCCCAGTTCCTACGAGCAGTACTTC	CAARDTPPSSYEQYF
TRBV29-1	TRBJ2-1	13	NA	NA	TGCAGCGTTTTTCCCTTTTCCTACAATGAGCAGTTCTTC	CSVFPFSYNEQFF
TRBV20-1	TRBJ2-5	14	NA	TRBD1	TGCAGTGCCTGGCGAGAGACAGGGGAAAAGACCCAGTACTTC	CSAWRETGEKTQYF
TRBV28	TRBJ2-3	18	NA	TRBD2	TGTGCCAGCAGTCCCCACCTTGGAGTAGCGGGGGACACAGATACGCAGTATTTT	CASSPHLGVAGDTDTQYF
TRBV12-3/TRBV12-4	TRBJ2-1	15	once	TRBD1	TGTGCCAGCAGTTCCGGACAGGGTCAGTACAATGAGCAGTTCTTC	CASSSGQGQYNEQFF
TRBV4-1	TRBJ1-5	15	NA	NA	TGCGCCAGCAGCCAAGTTTACATGGGGCCGCAGCCCCAGCATTTT	CASSQVYMGPQPQHF
TRBV2	TRBJ2-3	14	NA	NA	TGTGCCAGCAGTGACGCAAGGTGGACAGATACGCAGTATTTT	CASSDARWTDTQYF
TRBV5-1	TRBJ2-3	17	few	TRBD2	TGCGCCAGCAGCCCCGGACTAGCGGGGGTCGGCGCAGATACGCAGTATTTT	CASSPGLAGVGADTQYF
TRBV28	TRBJ2-3	14	NA	NA	TGTGCCAGCAATGAGGGTGTGGGCACAGATACGCAGTATTTT	CASNEGVGTDTQYF
TRBV28	TRBJ2-7	13	NA	NA	TGTGCCAGCAGTATAAGCCCAGGCGGAGAGCAGTACTTC	CASSISPGGEQYF
TRBV7-2	TRBJ2-4	13	few	NA	TGTGCCAGCAGAGGGGCAGCACAAAACATTCAGTACTTC	CASRGAAQNIQYF
TRBV3-1	TRBJ1-2	12	NA	NA	TGTGCCAGCAGCTTCCGACAGGCGGGCTACACCTTC	CASSFRQAGYTF
TRBV5-4	TRBJ1-1	14	NA	NA	TGTGCCAGCAGCTTGGCCGGAATCAACACTGAAGCTTTCTTT	CASSLAGINTEAFF
TRBV11-3	TRBJ2-7	17	NA	TRBD2	TGTGCCAGCAGCTTAGTCGGACTAGCGGGGGACTACTACGAGCAGTACTTC	CASSLVGLAGDYYEQYF
TRBV7-7	TRBJ2-1	15	NA	NA	TGTGCCAGCAGCTTAGGTTCGGGGGGCCAGGGAGAGCAGTTCTTC	CASSLGSGGQGEQFF
TRBV20-1	TRBJ2-7	15	NA	NA	TGCAGTGCTAGAGCGCCGGCGAGCTCCTACAATGAGCAGTACTTC	CSARAPASSYNEQYF